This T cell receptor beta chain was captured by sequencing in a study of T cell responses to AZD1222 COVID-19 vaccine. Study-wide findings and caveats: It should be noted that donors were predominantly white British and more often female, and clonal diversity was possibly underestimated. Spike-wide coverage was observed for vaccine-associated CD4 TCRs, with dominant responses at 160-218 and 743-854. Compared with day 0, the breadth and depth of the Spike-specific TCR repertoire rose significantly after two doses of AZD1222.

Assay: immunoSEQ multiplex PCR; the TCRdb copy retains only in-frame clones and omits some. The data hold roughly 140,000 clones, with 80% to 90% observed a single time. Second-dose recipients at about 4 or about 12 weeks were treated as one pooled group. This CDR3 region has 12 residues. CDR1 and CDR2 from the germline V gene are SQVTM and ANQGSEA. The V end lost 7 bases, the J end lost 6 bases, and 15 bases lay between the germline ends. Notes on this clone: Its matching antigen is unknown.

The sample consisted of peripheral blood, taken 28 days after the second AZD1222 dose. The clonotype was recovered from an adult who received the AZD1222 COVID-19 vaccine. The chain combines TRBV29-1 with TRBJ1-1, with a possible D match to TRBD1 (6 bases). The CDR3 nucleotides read TGCAGCGGACTGACAGGCTCTTCTGAAGCTTTCTTT. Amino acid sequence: CSGLTGSSEAFF.